These 31 T cell receptor beta chains were sequenced from one sample in a study of identical twins' blood T cells. TCRdb re-called the 5' RACE reads with MiXCR, one entry per CDR3 protein. The sample has 350,000 to 450,000 distinct CDR3 sequences, over 25% seen once; the top ten hold approximately 6.6%. Sample: PBMCs. The receptor source for this set is a woman between 18 and 55 years old in good health.

The chain joins TRBV29-1 to TRBJ1-2; D remains unclear. V lost 1 base and J 8 bases, leaving 8 bases between the germline ends. The CDR3 covers 11 residues. Germline CDR1 and CDR2: SQVTM and ANQGSEA. The CDR3 loop reads CSVEGERGYTF. The CDR3 DNA follows: TGCAGCGTTGAAGGGGAAAGGGGCTACACCTTC.

The J gene is TRBJ2-1, the V gene TRBV6-2 or TRBV6-3, with TRBD2 as a possible D gene (5 bases). Trimming cost V 7 bases and J 3 bases, with 10 bases left between them. This CDR3 has 13 residues. The V gene's germline CDR1 is MNHEY and CDR2 SVGEGT. The DNA for the CDR3 is TGTGCCAGCACAACTAGATTCTACAATGAGCAGTTCTTC. This codes for CASTTRFYNEQFF.

A note on this clonotype: The germline gene is not matched at one end of the junction; a read error may be the cause. This chain joins TRBV29-1 and TRBJ1-1, with D possibly being TRBD1 (6 bases). The germline gives CDR1 SQVTM, CDR2 ANQGSEA. The CDR3 has 15 residues. The CDR3 spells CSDEDEWGRVTEAFF. The DNA for the CDR3 is TGCAGCGATGAAGATGAATGGGGGCGCGTCACTGAAGCTTTCTTT.

This clonotype was observed a few times. This rearrangement joins TRBV20-1 to TRBJ1-2; D is perhaps TRBD1 (5 bases). The germline V gene has CDR1 DFQATT and CDR2 SNEGSKA (reference sequence). V dropped 5 bases and J dropped 4 bases, with 23 bases sitting between them. CDR3 length equals 16 residues. CDR3 nucleotide sequence: TGCAGTGCTTCCACACCCTTGACCCGGGGGTCCTATGGCTACACCTTC. Amino acids: CSASTPLTRGSYGYTF.

This clonotype was recorded at least ten times. The chain employs TRBV5-1 and TRBJ1-1, with D perhaps TRBD1 (5 bases). Germline-derived CDR1 and CDR2 are SGHRS and YFSETQ. The CDR3 contains 16 residues. The V end was cut by 2 bases, the J end by 10 bases, with 24 bases between. In nucleotides, the CDR3 is TGCGCCAGCAGCTTCTCTCCGTGGGACGTCGGAGAGCTAGCTTTCTTT. This translates into CASSFSPWDVGELAFF.

This clonotype was seen a handful of times. The J gene is TRBJ2-7, the V gene TRBV20-1; 8 bases agree with TRBD1. Looked up from germline, CDR1 is DFQATT and CDR2 is SNEGSKA (reference sequence). The CDR3 has 14 amino acids. The V and J ends lost 2 bases and 8 bases, in that order; junction bases with no gene match: 11. The CDR3 DNA sequence: TGCAGTGCTAGATCCGCGGACAGGGAAAGTAAGCAGTACTTC. This encodes CSARSADRESKQYF.

In its sample, this clonotype was seen many times. This chain connects TRBV3-1 to TRBJ1-3; no definite D call. Germline CDR1 is LGHDT and CDR2 is YNNKEL (reference sequence). The CDR3 length is 17 residues. The V and J ends lost 4 bases and 0 bases respectively, with 16 bases between them. The CDR3 is CASSRINRVPSGNTIYF. Here the CDR3 DNA reads TGTGCCAGCAGCCGAATTAACCGGGTTCCCTCTGGAAACACCATATATTTT.

This clonotype was counted between two and nine times. The gene calls are TRBV11-2 and TRBJ2-5; D ambiguous. This CDR3 has 12 amino acids. V shed 2 bases and J shed 6 bases, with 7 bases lying between them. Germline V CDR1 and CDR2: SGHAT, FQNNGV. CDR3 loop: CASSLLMKTQYF. CDR3 DNA: TGTGCCAGCAGCTTACTAATGAAGACCCAGTACTTC.

Concerning this clonotype: One end of the junction fails to match germline, which may point to a read error. The V call is TRBV6-1, the J call TRBJ1-5; tentative D call: TRBD1 (5 bases). Germline loops: CDR1 MNHNS, CDR2 SASEGT. The CDR3 is made up of 14 amino acids. CDR3 sequence reads: CAGSDLGGNQPQHF. The CDR3 DNA reads TGTGCCGGCAGTGACTTGGGGGGCAATCAGCCCCAGCATTTT.

The chain is built from TRBV18 and TRBJ2-7; no reliable D call. CDR1 KGHSH and CDR2 LQKENI come from the germline V gene. V dropped 5 bases and J dropped 6 bases, with 8 bases sitting between them. CDR3 length: 11 amino acids. The CDR3 bases are TGTGCCAGCTCAAACCTTGGCGAGCAGTACTTC. Its protein is CASSNLGEQYF.

This clonotype appeared many times. This sequence joins TRBV19 and TRBJ1-2, with D maybe TRBD1 (5 bases). V was shortened by 7 bases and J by 4 bases, with 16 bases between the two germline ends. The CDR3 loop spans 14 amino acids. CDR1 is LNHDA, CDR2 SQIVND, per germline (reference sequence). The CDR3 region is CASTGLKSSYGYTF. The CDR3 bases are TGTGCCAGTACGGGACTGAAGTCCAGCTATGGCTACACCTTC.

There are many counts of this clonotype. The chain joins TRBV20-1 to TRBJ1-1; unclear D gene. This CDR3 has 13 amino acids. Germline V lookup: CDR1 DFQATT, CDR2 SNEGSKA (reference sequence). Trimming removed 5 bases from V and 7 bases from J, with 17 bases in between. As DNA, the CDR3 is TGCAGTGCTCCCCTGGGGAGGGCGGGTGAAGCTTTCTTT. Translated: CSAPLGRAGEAFF.

This clonotype was seen repeatedly, ten times or more. The chain's CDR3 is CASSLTGNHGYTF. DNA for the CDR3: TGTGCCAGCAGTTTGACAGGGAACCATGGCTACACCTTC. The chain is built from TRBV27 and TRBJ1-2, with TRBD1 matching over 7 bases. Looked up from germline, CDR1 is MNHEY and CDR2 is SMNVEV (reference sequence). The trim removed 3 bases at V and 6 bases at J, leaving 4 bases unmatched. The CDR3 runs to 13 residues.

This clonotype was detected only once. One junction end does not reproduce the germline sequence, and a read error may be involved. The genes are TRBV9 and TRBJ1-1; TRBD1 might be the D (5 bases). The CDR3 spans 15 residues. Germline V lookup: CDR1 SGDLS, CDR2 YYNGEE. The CDR3 DNA reads TGTGCCAGCAACGTAGTTAATAAACAGGTCCCTGAAGCTTTCTTT. It specifies CASNVVNKQVPEAFF.

This clonotype was observed a few times. The gene calls are TRBV3-1 and TRBJ1-2; TRBD1 aligns across 8 bases. The trim removed 3 bases at V and 0 bases at J, leaving 6 bases unmatched. From germline, CDR1 is LGHDT and CDR2 YNNKEL (reference sequence). The CDR3 sequence is 16 residues long. The CDR3: CASSHFGQGANYGYTF. The CDR3 DNA sequence: TGTGCCAGCAGCCACTTCGGACAGGGAGCTAACTATGGCTACACCTTC.

This clonotype was counted once. The chain combines TRBV6-5 with TRBJ2-7; TRBD2 matches at 7 bases. CDR1 and CDR2 (germline): MNHEY, SVGAGI. V gave up 2 bases and J gave up 3 bases; unmatched junction bases: 7. CDR3 length equals 15 residues. The chain's CDR3 is CASSYGSSGDYEQYF. The DNA of the CDR3 is TGTGCCAGCAGTTACGGCTCTAGCGGAGACTACGAGCAGTACTTC.

The chain employs TRBV29-1 and TRBJ2-3, with D maybe TRBD2 (5 bases). The germline CDR1 and CDR2 sequences are SQVTM and ANQGSEA. With 5 bases removed from V and 4 bases from J, the gap between germline ends came to 16 bases. This CDR3 has 14 residues. CDR3 in DNA: TGCAGCGTTTCTTCGGGGATTGGCGCAGATACGCAGTATTTT. Residues: CSVSSGIGADTQYF.

This clonotype was detected only a few times. This chain connects TRBV29-1 to TRBJ2-1; 8 bases agree with TRBD2. This CDR3 contains 14 residues. With 6 bases clipped from V and 3 bases from J, the junction kept 7 bases outside the gene matches. The V gene's germline CDR1 is SQVTM and CDR2 ANQGSEA. The CDR3: CSVSAGASYNEQFF. The CDR3 DNA reads TGCAGCGTCTCAGCGGGAGCAAGCTACAATGAGCAGTTCTTC.

The genes are TRBV7-9 and TRBJ2-2, with a tentative D call TRBD1 (5 bases). Germline V lookup: CDR1 SEHNR, CDR2 FQNEAQ (reference sequence). V dropped 2 bases and J dropped 6 bases, with 16 bases sitting between them. The CDR3 totals 16 residues. CDR3 amino acids: CASSLSSSRVPGELFF. DNA of the CDR3: TGTGCCAGCAGCTTATCGTCCTCCAGGGTACCCGGGGAGCTGTTTTTT.

This clonotype was counted between two and nine times. V gene TRBV7-6 combines with J gene TRBJ1-1, with D unresolved. V lost 5 bases, J lost 1 base, and 8 bases lay in between. From germline, CDR1 is SGHVS and CDR2 FNYEAQ. This CDR3 comprises 13 residues. The CDR3 DNA reads TGTGCCAGCAGCCCTCGGCCGAACACTGAAGCTTTCTTT. Translating gives CASSPRPNTEAFF.

This clonotype was seen ten or more times. This chain connects TRBV29-1 to TRBJ1-2; D gene uncertain. V was trimmed by 5 bases and J by 7 bases, leaving 11 bases between them. The length of the CDR3 is 11 residues. The germline gives CDR1 SQVTM, CDR2 ANQGSEA. This chain's CDR3 is CSVSASRGYTF. The CDR3 nucleotides read TGCAGCGTTTCTGCGTCCCGTGGCTACACCTTC.

The sample holds a few counts of this clonotype. The V gene is TRBV6-4, the J gene TRBJ2-1; the match to TRBD2 covers 8 bases. Germline CDR1 MRHNA, CDR2 SNTAGT. The CDR3 is 15 residues long. V dropped 6 bases and J dropped 3; count of bases not matched to a gene: 7. This CDR3 is CASSPKSGSYNEQFF. DNA for the CDR3: TGTGCCAGCAGCCCCAAAAGCGGGAGCTACAATGAGCAGTTCTTC.

This clonotype was seen only a few times. The rearrangement joins TRBV19 to TRBJ1-2; 7 nucleotides align to TRBD1. This CDR3 contains 13 residues. V shed 9 bases, J shed 3 bases, and the junction held 7 bases outside the gene matches. Germline CDR1 and CDR2: LNHDA and SQIVND (reference sequence). The CDR3 here is CASRTGEYYGYTF. The CDR3 region has the DNA TGTGCCAGCCGGACAGGAGAATACTATGGCTACACCTTC.

This chain's CDR3 is CSVALGPGGPGAGNQPQHF. CDR3 DNA: TGCAGCGTTGCTCTCGGACCCGGTGGGCCAGGGGCTGGCAATCAGCCCCAGCATTTT. The chain links TRBV29-1 to TRBJ1-5; D might be TRBD1 (6 bases). The CDR3 sequence is 19 residues long. Trimming stripped 4 bases from V and 2 bases from J, with 27 bases between. Germline CDR1 SQVTM, CDR2 ANQGSEA.

Of note for this clonotype: A much larger clone sits a single nucleotide away, making a read error possible. The gene calls are TRBV6-2 or TRBV6-3 and TRBJ2-3; no definite D call. CDR3 length: 14 amino acids. CDR1 is MNHEY and CDR2 is SVGEGT in the germline V gene. CDR3 in DNA: TGTGCCGGCAGGAAGGGTCTTTTCACAGATACGCAGTATTTT. This translates into CAGRKGLFTDTQYF.

DNA of the CDR3: TGTGCCAGCAGTTCCCAGGGTATACAGGGGCAAAAGGAGCAGTTCTTC. Its protein is CASSSQGIQGQKEQFF. V usage is TRBV28 and J usage is TRBJ2-1; 7 bases line up with TRBD1. CDR3 length: 16 amino acids. Germline V CDR1 and CDR2: MDHEN, SYDVKM. The junction had 16 bases not matched to a gene; V was cut back by 4 bases and J by 10 bases.

This sequence joins TRBV5-1 and TRBJ1-2, with D unclear. This CDR3 contains 16 residues. CDR1 and CDR2 from the germline V gene are SGHRS and YFSETQ. The V end lost 3 bases, the J end lost 8 bases, and 23 bases lay between the germline ends. The CDR3 DNA sequence: TGCGCCAGCAGCTCAGAAGGGCTAGCATATACCCGAGGCTACACCTTC. Translated: CASSSEGLAYTRGYTF.

This clonotype was seen a few times. This sequence joins TRBV29-1 and TRBJ1-1; weak D call: TRBD1 (5 bases). Germline V lookup: CDR1 SQVTM, CDR2 ANQGSEA. This CDR3 has 14 residues. Between the trimmed V and J ends, which lost 5 bases and 0 bases, there was a span of 13 bases. The CDR3 DNA is TGCAGCGTTCGATACAGGTTTGTGAACACTGAAGCTTTCTTT. Residues: CSVRYRFVNTEAFF.

This clonotype was counted a few times. The rearrangement joins TRBV5-6 to TRBJ1-6; the D is unclear. The germline gives CDR1 SGHDT, CDR2 YYEEEE. The CDR3 is 14 residues long. Trimming stripped 2 bases from V and 8 bases from J, with 11 bases between. The CDR3 region has the DNA TGTGCCAGCAGCTTCGCCATAGCAGATTCACCCCTCCACTTT. This encodes CASSFAIADSPLHF.

The V gene is TRBV6-2 or TRBV6-3, the J gene TRBJ1-2; unclear D gene. V was trimmed by 2 bases and J by 6 bases, leaving 10 bases between them. Germline V CDR1 and CDR2: MNHEY, SVGEGT. This CDR3 has 13 residues. The CDR3 here is CASSYHIRDGYTF. CDR3 DNA: TGTGCCAGCAGTTACCATATAAGGGATGGCTACACCTTC.

Remarks on this clonotype: Germline and junction disagree at one end, which may indicate a read error. J is TRBJ1-4 and V is TRBV24-1, with D hard to call. The CDR3 length is 12 residues. Germline CDR1 KGHDR, CDR2 SFDVKD. The CDR3 is CTTSDPTEKLFF. The CDR3, as DNA: TGTACCACCAGTGATCCGACCGAAAAACTGTTTTTT.